These 27 T cell receptor beta chains were all obtained from the same sample, sequenced in a study of blood T cell repertoires in COVID-19. The table came from immunoSEQ multiplex PCR; TCRdb's copy has only in-frame clones and leaves some out. The profile shows around 200,000 clones, around 83% of them singletons. Sequenced: peripheral blood. These TCRs come from a middle-aged man with active or convalescent COVID-19.

The chain recombines TRBV3-1 (or the pseudogene TRBV3-2) with TRBJ2-2, with D possibly matching TRBD2 (5 bases). Germline V gene sequence: CDR1 LGHDT, CDR2 YNNKEL (reference sequence). V was trimmed by 1 base and J by 0 bases, leaving 9 bases between them. This CDR3 has 16 residues. This CDR3 is CASSQVAGANTGELFF. The CDR3 nucleotides read TGTGCCAGCAGCCAAGTTGCCGGGGCGAACACCGGGGAGCTGTTTTTT.

This clone was seen once. The chain uses TRBV4-1 and TRBJ2-5; 9 positions match TRBD2. This CDR3 is built from 15 residues. The junction had 3 bases not matched to a gene; V was cut back by 0 bases and J by 4 bases. Germline CDR1 reads MGHRA; CDR2 reads YSYEKL. In DNA, the CDR3 is TGCGCCAGCAGCCAAGAGCCTAGCGGGGCAGAGACCCAGTACTTC. Protein sequence: CASSQEPSGAETQYF.

The J gene is TRBJ1-2, the V gene TRBV9; D remains ambiguous. The V end was cut by 4 bases, the J end by 8 bases, with 12 bases between. Germline V gives CDR1 SGDLS, CDR2 YYNGEE. The CDR3 loop spans 12 amino acids. The CDR3 DNA is TGTGCCAGCAGCTTTCGAGCGGGGGGCTACACCTTC. It codes for CASSFRAGGYTF.

This clone has only a few counts. The CDR3 nucleotides are TGCAGCGTTTTCGGGGACATTAACACTGAAGCTTTCTTT. Translation gives CSVFGDINTEAFF. The rearrangement uses TRBV29-1 and TRBJ1-1; tentatively, D is TRBD1 (6 bases). CDR1 is SQVTM, CDR2 ANQGSEA, per germline. Trimming left V 5 bases short and J 2 bases short, with 12 bases between. The CDR3 length is 13 residues.

This clone came up once. V is TRBV5-1 and J is TRBJ1-1; TRBD1 is a possible D gene (6 bases). CDR1 and CDR2 from the germline V gene are SGHRS and YFSETQ. CDR3 length: 15 residues. V lost 0 bases to trimming and J lost 1 base, with 10 bases between them. The CDR3 here is CASSLGVQGNTEAFF. The CDR3 DNA sequence: TGCGCCAGCAGCTTGGGGGTACAGGGGAACACTGAAGCTTTCTTT.

The J gene is TRBJ2-1, the V gene TRBV6-2 or TRBV6-3; no reliable D call. The germline CDR1 and CDR2 sequences are MNHEY and SVGEGT. The CDR3 runs 12 residues. Trimming took 2 bases from V and 7 from J, leaving 6 bases between them. CDR3 in amino acids: CASSYMRNEQFF. The DNA of the CDR3 is TGTGCCAGCAGTTACATGAGAAATGAGCAGTTCTTC.

The V gene is TRBV7-9, the J gene TRBJ2-1; 10 bases map to TRBD1. Germline CDR1 is SEHNR and CDR2 is FQNEAQ (reference sequence). V was pared by 8 bases and J by 6 bases, with 10 bases of the junction left unmatched. The CDR3 is made up of 15 amino acids. The CDR3 reads CASRRSGQGSNEQFF. The DNA of the CDR3 is TGTGCCAGCCGACGCTCGGGACAGGGGAGCAATGAGCAGTTCTTC.

The chain couples TRBV2 to TRBJ2-1; weak D call: TRBD1 (5 bases). The length of the CDR3 is 14 residues. Germline CDR1 reads SNHLY; CDR2 reads FYNNEI. V was trimmed by 7 bases and J by 7 bases, leaving 17 bases between them. The CDR3 bases are TGTGCCAGCACCGTAGGGCAGGGTGTGAATGAGCAGTTCTTC. Translating it yields CASTVGQGVNEQFF.

This rearrangement joins TRBV6-2 or TRBV6-3 to TRBJ2-5; 7 bases are shared with TRBD2. The CDR3 sequence is 14 residues long. V shed 5 bases and J 6 bases; nucleotides not matched to a gene: 9. Germline assignment: CDR1 MNHEY and CDR2 SVGEGT. The DNA of the CDR3 is TGTGCCAGCAGTCACAGCGGGGCTTCGCAGACCCAGTACTTC. This translates into CASSHSGASQTQYF.

In its sample, this clone was seen a few times. The chain recombines TRBV5-4 with TRBJ2-2; TRBD1 might be the D (5 bases). Per the germline V gene, CDR1 is SGHNT and CDR2 is YYREEE (reference sequence). The CDR3 has 16 residues. V lost 5 bases to trimming and J lost 0 bases, with 14 bases between them. The CDR3 here is CASSSGHSPNTGELFF. CDR3 coding DNA: TGTGCCAGCAGTTCCGGACACAGTCCGAACACCGGGGAGCTGTTTTTT.

The chain employs TRBV5-1 and TRBJ2-7, with D hard to call. The germline V gene encodes CDR1 SGHRS and CDR2 YFSETQ. V gave up 7 bases and J gave up 1 base, with 15 bases separating them. CDR3 length: 14 residues. CDR3 nucleotide sequence: TGCGCCAGCGCGCATGCGGATGGGTCCTACGAGCAGTACTTC. It yields the protein CASAHADGSYEQYF.

The rearrangement links TRBV6-5 to TRBJ1-1, with TRBD1 matching over 7 bases. In germline, CDR1 is MNHEY, CDR2 SVGAGI. Unmatched junction bases numbered 8, after V lost 6 bases and J lost 7 bases. This CDR3 comprises 13 residues. Here the CDR3 reads CASSRPGTVEAFF. CDR3 DNA sequence: TGTGCCAGCAGCCGACCCGGGACAGTTGAAGCTTTCTTT.

The chain uses TRBV11-2 and TRBJ1-5; 7 bases are a match to TRBD1. Germline values: CDR1 SGHAT, CDR2 FQNNGV. The CDR3 runs 15 residues. After removal of 5 bases from V and 5 bases from J, the junction contained 9 bases not matched to a gene. DNA of the CDR3: TGTGCCAGCAGCCCCTCGGGACAGTTCCATCAGCCCCAGCATTTT. It codes for CASSPSGQFHQPQHF.

The J gene is TRBJ1-4, the V gene TRBV4-2; maybe TRBD1 (6 bases). The V gene's germline CDR1 is LGHNA and CDR2 YNFKEQ. This CDR3 comprises 15 residues. V lost 0 bases and J lost 7, with 12 bases in between. CDR3: CASSQDQGSSEKLFF. CDR3 DNA sequence: TGTGCCAGCAGCCAAGATCAGGGGAGTTCTGAAAAACTGTTTTTT.

The gene calls are TRBV19 and TRBJ1-5; no clear D. CDR3 length: 17 amino acids. Trimming removed 0 bases at V and 0 bases at J, with 12 bases between. Germline lookup yields CDR1 LNHDA and CDR2 SQIVND (reference sequence). CDR3 bases: TGTGCCAGTAGTATAGATTTTGAGTCCTATAGCAATCAGCCCCAGCATTTT. Amino acid sequence: CASSIDFESYSNQPQHF.

The V call is TRBV5-1, the J call TRBJ1-4; D perhaps matches TRBD1 (5 bases). Germline CDR1 is SGHRS and CDR2 is YFSETQ. This CDR3 contains 14 residues. Trimming stripped 0 bases from V and 7 bases from J, with 10 bases between. The chain's CDR3 is CASSLGAGREKLFF. The CDR3 nucleotides read TGCGCCAGCAGCTTGGGGGCAGGGCGTGAAAAACTGTTTTTT.

This chain links TRBV5-1 with TRBJ2-7; TRBD1 matches 9 bases. Germline V CDR1 and CDR2: SGHRS, YFSETQ. V lost 0 bases, J lost 6 bases, and 7 bases stayed unmatched. This CDR3 comprises 15 residues. This CDR3 is CASSLETGGMFEQYF. Here the CDR3 DNA reads TGCGCCAGCAGCTTGGAGACAGGGGGAATGTTCGAGCAGTACTTC. The full variable domain, in which reference TRBV5-1 and TRBJ2-7 provide the parts outside the CDR3, is KAGVTQTPRYLIKTRGQQVTLSCSPISGHRSVSWYQQTPGQGLQFLFEYFSETQRNKGNFPGRFSGRQFSNSRSEMNVSTLELGDSALYLCASSLETGGMFEQYFGPGTRLTVT.

This clone showed up just once. V usage is TRBV30 and J usage is TRBJ1-2; unclear D gene. V dropped 3 bases and J dropped 1 base, with 9 bases sitting between them. This CDR3 comprises 13 residues. The germline CDR1 and CDR2 sequences are GTSNPN and SVGIG (reference sequence). As DNA, the CDR3 is TGTGCCTGGAGGAAACACGATAACTATGGCTACACCTTC. It is translated as CAWRKHDNYGYTF.

The chain links TRBV7-2 to TRBJ2-5; D unresolved. CDR1 is SGHTA and CDR2 is FQGNSA in the germline V gene. This CDR3 spans 14 amino acids. Trimming shortened V by 1 base and J by 1 base, and 7 bases separated the two germline ends. CDR3 protein: CASSLDPGQETQYF. The CDR3 region has the DNA TGTGCCAGCAGCTTAGATCCAGGCCAAGAGACCCAGTACTTC.

CDR3 protein: CASSPRPGGTDTQYF. The CDR3, as DNA: TGTGCCAGCTCACCACGTCCAGGGGGCACAGATACGCAGTATTTT. The rearrangement links TRBV18 to TRBJ2-3; D is possibly TRBD1 (6 bases). V was trimmed by 1 base and J by 1 base, leaving 9 bases between them. From germline, CDR1 is KGHSH and CDR2 LQKENI. This CDR3 spans 15 amino acids.

CDR3 in amino acids: CASSPGGWETQYF. The CDR3 bases are TGTGCCAGCAGTCCGGGGGGGTGGGAGACCCAGTACTTC. The rearrangement joins TRBV4-2 to TRBJ2-5; 8 bases align to TRBD2. V lost 6 bases and J lost 5; bases outside the gene matches: 5. Per the germline V gene, CDR1 is LGHNA and CDR2 is YNFKEQ. The CDR3 consists of 13 residues.

The table lists this clone with a count of one. The chain has TRBV10-3 and TRBJ1-5; D not certain. In germline, CDR1 is ENHRY, CDR2 SYGVKD. The CDR3 contains 16 residues. V was trimmed by 0 bases and J by 0 bases, leaving 9 bases between them. This CDR3 is CAISESVLSSNQPQHF. In nucleotides, the CDR3 is TGTGCCATCAGTGAGTCAGTACTTTCTAGCAATCAGCCCCAGCATTTT.

The gene calls are TRBV6-6 and TRBJ2-5; maybe TRBD1 (6 bases). CDR3 length: 14 amino acids. CDR1 and CDR2 from the germline V gene are MNHNY and SVGAGI (reference sequence). Trimming removed 5 bases from V and 4 bases from J, with 14 bases in between. The CDR3 DNA reads TGTGCCAGCAGTCAAGGGGACAATCGAGAGACCCAGTACTTC. Its protein product is CASSQGDNRETQYF.

This clone has just a few counts. This chain connects TRBV10-3 to TRBJ1-5, with a weak D call TRBD1 (5 bases). Trimming cost V 5 bases and J 0 bases, with 11 bases left between them. The CDR3 contains 15 residues. Germline values: CDR1 ENHRY, CDR2 SYGVKD. CDR3 DNA: TGTGCCATCAGTCAGGGTACAAATAGCAATCAGCCCCAGCATTTT. This gives the protein CAISQGTNSNQPQHF.

The chain employs TRBV5-1 and TRBJ2-5; D is perhaps TRBD2 (6 bases). Germline values: CDR1 SGHRS, CDR2 YFSETQ. Trimming pared 4 bases from V and 3 bases from J, leaving 13 bases between. The CDR3 has 14 amino acids. Here the CDR3 reads CASSPGGTEETQYF. In nucleotides, the CDR3 is TGCGCCAGCAGCCCCGGAGGGACGGAAGAGACCCAGTACTTC.

This rearrangement joins TRBV27 to TRBJ1-5, with 11 positions matching TRBD1. Germline CDR1 and CDR2: MNHEY and SMNVEV (reference sequence). The CDR3 spans 15 residues. Losses at the gene ends were 6 bases for V and 6 bases for J; bases not matched to a gene: 7. In DNA form, the CDR3 reads TGTGCCAGCAGCCCGGACAGGGGGCGAGGTCAGCCCCAGCATTTT. Translation gives CASSPDRGRGQPQHF.

V gene TRBV3-1 (or the pseudogene TRBV3-2) combines with J gene TRBJ1-5; 7 nucleotides agree with TRBD1. The V and J ends lost 2 bases and 7 bases, in that order; junction bases with no gene match: 5. In germline, CDR1 is LGHDT, CDR2 YNNKEL (reference sequence). The CDR3 runs 14 residues. The CDR3 nucleotides read TGTGCCAGCAGCCAATCGAGGGGGCGGCAGCCCCAGCATTTT. Amino acid sequence: CASSQSRGRQPQHF.